Given below is one T cell receptor beta chain in context. The data were taken from a study of shared clonotypes between healthy human individuals. The V and J ends lost 4 bases and 5 bases, in that order; junction bases with no gene match: 11. Germline V gives CDR1 SGDLS, CDR2 YYNGEE. The CDR3 consists of 15 residues. CD45RO-negative cells were positively selected for CCR7, leaving out terminally differentiated effector memory CD45RA+ cells. Caucasian adults living in Nashville, Tennessee, provided all samples. Replicate PCRs from sorted subsets contained roughly 190 ng DNA, which is roughly 30,000 T cell genomes. Produced via immunoSEQ multiplex PCR; TCRdb's table is partial and in-frame only. The table includes about 800,000 clones, around 96% detected once.

The V and J genes are TRBV9 and TRBJ2-5, with 7 bases lining up with TRBD1. The clonotype was recovered from a man aged 25 to 40 in good health. Sequences were obtained from naive CD8+ T cells sorted from blood. CDR3 DNA sequence: TGTGCCAGCAGCACGTCGACAGGGTACCTTGAGACCCAGTACTTC. This gives the protein CASSTSTGYLETQYF.